These 25 T cell receptor beta chains share one sample of origin, sequenced in a study of CD8+ T cells in alopecia areata. Treatment denoted: oral pan-JAK inhibitor, 5-10 mg twice daily. RNA was isolated and reverse transcribed to cDNA, the sequencing template. Only in-frame clones appear in the TCRdb table, and some are missing; sequencing was by immunoSEQ multiplex PCR. The data show about 87,000 clones, about two thirds seen once. The starting material was CD8+ T cells sorted from blood, obtained at approximately week 45, from a patient treated with tofacitinib. The receptors were gathered from a human donor with alopecia areata.

The V call is TRBV7-8, the J call TRBJ2-1; D perhaps matches TRBD2 (6 bases). CDR3 length: 14 amino acids. In germline, CDR1 is SGHVS, CDR2 FQNEAQ. V lost 5 bases and J 8 bases, leaving 16 bases between the germline ends. CDR3 sequence reads: CASSLLAGIDEQFF. The CDR3 nucleotides are TGTGCCAGCAGCCTACTAGCAGGGATCGATGAGCAGTTCTTC.

The chain recombines TRBV30 with TRBJ2-7, with TRBD1 matching over 7 bases. Germline CDR1 is GTSNPN and CDR2 is SVGIG (reference sequence). The CDR3 loop spans 15 amino acids. V lost 4 bases and J lost 2; bases outside the gene matches: 11. This CDR3 reads CAWKNPGTATYEQYF. The CDR3 DNA follows: TGTGCCTGGAAAAACCCCGGGACAGCAACCTACGAGCAGTACTTC.

This clone has just a few counts. The chain employs TRBV29-1 and TRBJ2-3, with 7 bases that match TRBD2. J lost 3 bases, V lost 6 bases, and 9 bases had no gene match. The CDR3 has 14 amino acids. Germline V gene data show CDR1 as SQVTM and CDR2 as ANQGSEA. DNA of the CDR3: TGCAGCGTACCTCTAGCGGAGGGAACAGATACGCAGTATTTT. It encodes CSVPLAEGTDTQYF.

This clone was found once. V is TRBV4-3 and J is TRBJ1-5; unclear D gene. The CDR3 loop spans 15 amino acids. Germline CDR1 LGHNA, CDR2 YSLEER. V lost 0 bases to trimming and J lost 0 bases, with 6 bases between them. Here the CDR3 DNA reads TGCGCCAGCAGCCAAGAAGTGGTTAGCAATCAGCCCCAGCATTTT. Residues: CASSQEVVSNQPQHF.

This clone was found a few times. The rearrangement links TRBV19 to TRBJ2-7; 7 bases are shared with TRBD2. Germline lookup yields CDR1 LNHDA and CDR2 SQIVND (reference sequence). The junction had 3 bases not matched to a gene; V was cut back by 6 bases and J by 1 base. The CDR3 is 13 amino acids. CDR3 loop: CASRPAGSYEQYF. Here the CDR3 DNA reads TGTGCCAGTAGGCCAGCGGGGTCCTACGAGCAGTACTTC.

This clone was seen a few times. This sequence joins TRBV14 and TRBJ2-2; D call uncertain. CDR3 length equals 13 residues. The germline CDR1 and CDR2 sequences are SGHDN and FVKESK. V lost 0 bases and J lost 6, with 5 bases in between. The CDR3 coding sequence is TGTGCCAGCAGCCAAGATATGGCCGGGGAGCTGTTTTTT. It yields the protein CASSQDMAGELFF.

The chain is built from TRBV7-8 and TRBJ2-3, with D perhaps matching TRBD1 or TRBD2 (6 bases each). The V end was cut by 0 bases, the J end by 5 bases, with 9 bases between. The CDR3 contains 14 residues. CDR1 is SGHVS, CDR2 FQNEAQ, per germline. For the CDR3, the DNA is TGTGCCAGCAGCTTAGCGGGGGGCCGAGATACGCAGTATTTT. Protein product: CASSLAGGRDTQYF.

This chain joins TRBV29-1 and TRBJ1-2; 7 bases map to TRBD1. The V gene's germline CDR1 is SQVTM and CDR2 ANQGSEA. The CDR3 covers 13 residues. Trimming at V came to 7 bases and at J to 0 bases, leaving 5 bases not matched to a gene. CDR3 in amino acids: CSAWDSPNYGYTF. The CDR3 coding sequence is TGCAGCGCCTGGGACAGTCCTAACTATGGCTACACCTTC.

This clone was recorded a few times. The chain employs TRBV29-1 and TRBJ2-7, with a weak D call TRBD1 (6 bases). V lost 0 bases and J 1 base, leaving 7 bases between the germline ends. This CDR3 has 13 residues. Germline-derived CDR1 and CDR2 are SQVTM and ANQGSEA. CDR3 DNA sequence: TGCAGCGTTGAAGAGGGGACATCCTACGAGCAGTACTTC. This codes for CSVEEGTSYEQYF.

The CDR3 sequence is CATSNKVNTEAFF. CDR3 nucleotides: TGTGCCACCAGCAACAAAGTGAACACTGAAGCTTTCTTT. The chain has TRBV15 and TRBJ1-1; D not certain. CDR1 and CDR2 (germline): LNHNV, YYDKDF (reference sequence). Deletions cut 4 bases from V and 0 bases from J, with 6 bases between. CDR3 length equals 13 residues. The entire variable domain, with the rest obtained from reference TRBV15 and TRBJ1-1, is as follows: DAMVIQNPRYQVTQFGKPVTLSCSQTLNHNVMYWYQQKSSQAPKLLFHYYDKDFNNEADTPDNFQSRRPNTSFCFLDIRSPGLGDTAMYLCATSNKVNTEAFFGQGTRLTVV.

This clone was seen once. The chain uses TRBV10-3 and TRBJ1-2; TRBD1 agrees at 7 bases. This CDR3 is built from 13 residues. V dropped 10 bases and J dropped 4; count of bases not matched to a gene: 9. Germline V lookup: CDR1 ENHRY, CDR2 SYGVKD. The CDR3, as DNA: TGTGCCACCTGGGACAGAAGGAGCTATGGCTACACCTTC. Translating gives CATWDRRSYGYTF.

This chain links TRBV7-9 with TRBJ2-7, with TRBD2 matching 9 bases. The length of the CDR3 is 17 residues. Trimming took 4 bases from V and 5 from J; bases not matched to a gene: 15. The germline V gene encodes CDR1 SEHNR and CDR2 FQNEAQ (reference sequence). CDR3: CASSSSRRAGGPDEQYF. The CDR3, as DNA: TGTGCCAGCAGCTCCTCCCGCCGTGCGGGGGGGCCTGACGAGCAGTACTTC. Full variable domain (remainder filled in from reference TRBV7-9 and TRBJ2-7): DTGVSQNPRHKITKRGQNVTFRCDPISEHNRLYWYRQTLGQGPEFLTYFQNEAQLEKSRLLSDRFSAERPKGSFSTLEIQRTEQGDSAMYLCASSSSRRAGGPDEQYFGPGTRLTVT.

The chain employs TRBV30 and TRBJ2-7, with D perhaps matching TRBD1 (5 bases). The V end was cut by 0 bases, the J end by 9 bases, with 15 bases between. The CDR3 covers 13 residues. Germline values: CDR1 GTSNPN, CDR2 SVGIG (reference sequence). This CDR3 reads CAWSVGQGRMQYF. The CDR3 DNA sequence: TGTGCCTGGAGTGTAGGGCAGGGTAGGATGCAGTACTTC.

As DNA, the CDR3 is TGTGCCAGCAGCCCCCGCCCTTGGGACAGCACTGAAGCTTTCTTT. Its protein product is CASSPRPWDSTEAFF. The J gene is TRBJ1-1, the V gene TRBV9, with 7 bases fitting TRBD1. After removal of 4 bases from V and 4 bases from J, the junction contained 10 bases not matched to a gene. Germline V gene lookup returns CDR1 SGDLS and CDR2 YYNGEE. The CDR3 is 15 amino acids.

The genes are TRBV29-1 and TRBJ2-1; 9 bases are shared with TRBD2. The CDR3 totals 15 residues. With V trimmed by 3 bases and J by 3 bases, 6 bases remained unmatched. In germline, CDR1 is SQVTM, CDR2 ANQGSEA. For the CDR3, the DNA is TGCAGCGTTGATCGGCGGGGGGGGAACTACAATGAGCAGTTCTTC. Protein: CSVDRRGGNYNEQFF.

The chain recombines TRBV15 with TRBJ2-7; the match to TRBD1 covers 9 bases. This CDR3 region has 14 residues. Trimming at V came to 7 bases and at J to 6 bases, leaving 10 bases not matched to a gene. Germline CDR1 is LNHNV and CDR2 is YYDKDF (reference sequence). Written as DNA, the CDR3 is TGTGCCACCACACTCGGGACAGGGACGGGCGAGCAGTACTTC. As protein: CATTLGTGTGEQYF.

The chain uses TRBV9 and TRBJ1-1; 9 nucleotides line up with TRBD1. This CDR3 comprises 15 residues. Trimming took 7 bases from V and 1 from J; bases not matched to a gene: 8. The germline CDR1 and CDR2 sequences are SGDLS and YYNGEE. CDR3 protein: CASGHYRGQNTEAFF. The CDR3 DNA sequence: TGTGCCAGCGGGCACTACAGGGGGCAGAACACTGAAGCTTTCTTT.

The gene calls are TRBV15 and TRBJ2-7; no reliable D call. Germline V CDR1 and CDR2: LNHNV, YYDKDF (reference sequence). V was cut by 6 bases and J by 3 bases, with 6 bases left in between. This CDR3 has 11 residues. The CDR3 spells CATRDGYEQYF. CDR3 DNA sequence: TGTGCCACCAGGGACGGCTACGAGCAGTACTTC.

A single count supports this clone. The J gene is TRBJ1-5, the V gene TRBV30; no clear D gene. Germline loops: CDR1 GTSNPN, CDR2 SVGIG (reference sequence). This CDR3 is built from 12 residues. The V end was cut by 4 bases, the J end by 7 bases, with 11 bases between. DNA of the CDR3: TGTGCCTGGAATGAGGGAGGACAGCCCCAGCATTTT. Its translation: CAWNEGGQPQHF.

This CDR3 is CAWSVGSRSEAFF. The CDR3 region has the DNA TGTGCCTGGAGTGTGGGCAGTCGATCTGAAGCTTTCTTT. The gene calls are TRBV30 and TRBJ1-1; D is unresolved. The CDR3 extends over 13 amino acids. CDR1 and CDR2 from the germline V gene are GTSNPN and SVGIG (reference sequence). Trimming took 0 bases from V and 6 from J, leaving 11 bases between them.

The chain recombines TRBV21-1 with TRBJ1-2. TRBV21-1 counts as a pseudogene. This CDR3 has 12 amino acids. For the CDR3, the DNA is TGTGCCAGCAGCAAAGCGGGGTCTGGCTACACCTTC. Protein sequence: CASSKAGSGYTF.

To note about this clone: The same CDR3 arises from other DNA sequences in this sample as well. The chain couples TRBV7-3 to TRBJ1-1; no clear D gene. CDR3 length: 13 residues. Germline loops: CDR1 SGHTA, CDR2 FQGTGA. The ends were cut back, 0 bases at V and 0 bases at J, with 2 bases in the middle. The CDR3 DNA sequence: TGTGCCAGCAGCTTAACCCTGAACACTGAAGCTTTCTTT. Protein product: CASSLTLNTEAFF. The full variable domain, its missing parts supplied by reference TRBV7-3 and TRBJ1-1, is GAGVSQTPSNKVTEKGKYVELRCDPISGHTALYWYRQSLGQGPEFLIYFQGTGAADDSGLPNDRFFAVRPEGSVSTLKIQRTERGDSAVYLCASSLTLNTEAFFGQGTRLTVV.

The chain links TRBV20-1 to TRBJ2-7; D gene ambiguous. CDR3 length: 11 amino acids. Germline V gene data show CDR1 as DFQATT and CDR2 as SNEGSKA (reference sequence). The V gene lost 6 bases and the J gene lost 4 bases, with 10 bases spanning the gap. DNA of the CDR3: TGCAGTGCGCCGCAAGGTTACGAGCAGTACTTC. It yields the protein CSAPQGYEQYF.

The chain uses TRBV11-2 and TRBJ2-7; D may be TRBD2 (6 bases). CDR3 size: 16 residues. Germline-derived CDR1 and CDR2 are SGHAT and FQNNGV. Trimming took off 0 bases at V and 2 bases at J, with 14 bases between the two ends. The CDR3 DNA reads as TGTGCCAGCAGCTTAGAAGGGACGGGAGCTACCTACGAGCAGTACTTC. Amino acid sequence: CASSLEGTGATYEQYF.

This clone was seen a single time. V is TRBV4-3 and J is TRBJ2-2; D gene unclear. Germline V gene sequence: CDR1 LGHNA, CDR2 YSLEER. This CDR3 region has 16 residues. V lost 1 base, J lost 3 bases, and 12 bases lay in between. CDR3 nucleotide sequence: TGCGCCAGCAGCCAAGGAACCGGAACTTACACCGGGGAGCTGTTTTTT. Amino acid sequence: CASSQGTGTYTGELFF.